This T cell receptor beta chain comes out of a study of shared clonotypes between healthy human individuals. In the study overall: Ranging from 18 to 49 in age, donors were two women and three men. CD4 naive and memory got three plates each, CD8 naive two, CD8 memory one.

CD4+ cells yielded CD45RA+ naive and CD45RA-negative memory subsets. About this clone: What it binds is unknown.

TCRdb's table, derived via immunoSEQ multiplex PCR, lists solely in-frame clones and lacks some. The table includes more than 2 million clones, over 85% detected once. Study-wide findings and caveats: Naive subsets tended to show greater estimated richness than memory subsets.

The origin of this receptor is a man aged 18-30 years in good health. The material sequenced was naive CD4+ T cells sorted from blood. Subset of the sample: CD45RA+ positively selected.

Written as DNA, the CDR3 is TGTGCCAGCAGCTTAGACAGCAGAACCGGAAACACCATATATTTT. This translates into CASSLDSRTGNTIYF. This chain uses TRBV7-8 with TRBJ1-3; no reliable D call. V was clipped by 1 base and J by 4 bases, with 11 bases between them. This CDR3 is 15 amino acids long. From germline, CDR1 is SGHVS and CDR2 FQNEAQ.